One and the same sample provided the 14 T cell receptor beta chains below, sequenced in a study of CD8 T cells in ankylosing spondylitis. Study outcomes and limitations: Among TCR beta sequences, a motif of several highly homologous variants appeared characteristic of ankylosing spondylitis blood.

One entry per CDR3 protein, called by TCRdb with MiXCR from the 5' RACE reads. The sample shows under 850,000 distinct CDR3 sequences, 15% to 20% of them seen only once. Their recognized antigens are unknown. Sequencing was carried out using blood, either unsorted or a sorted T cell fraction (not recorded which). These receptor sequences come from a male donor with ankylosing spondylitis.

The CDR3 DNA sequence: TGTGCCAGCAGTTTAGCAGCCGAGGGCCCTGAAGCTTTCTTT. It translates to CASSLAAEGPEAFF. V gene TRBV27 combines with J gene TRBJ1-1, with D hard to call. The ends were cut back, 2 bases at V and 6 bases at J, with 13 bases in the middle. In germline, CDR1 is MNHEY, CDR2 SMNVEV (reference sequence). The length of the CDR3 is 14 residues.

This clonotype was seen only a few times. The V and J genes are TRBV5-1 and TRBJ2-7; 7 bases match TRBD1. The CDR3 runs 16 residues. Germline V gene data show CDR1 as SGHRS and CDR2 as YFSETQ. The V gene end was trimmed by 1 base and the J gene end by 3 bases; junction bases not matched to a gene: 10. The CDR3 nucleotides read TGCGCCAGCAGCTTGAGTCAGGGGGAAAAGGGCTACGAGCAGTACTTC. Amino acids: CASSLSQGEKGYEQYF.

This clonotype has only one observation. V and J are TRBV7-8 and TRBJ2-2; possibly TRBD2 for D (5 bases). With 7 bases removed from V and 5 bases from J, the gap between germline ends came to 17 bases. The CDR3 covers 15 residues. CDR1 and CDR2 from the germline V gene are SGHVS and FQNEAQ. Here the CDR3 reads CASNAPASNTGELFF. The CDR3 nucleotides read TGTGCCAGCAACGCGCCGGCTAGCAATACCGGGGAGCTGTTTTTT.

This clonotype was counted between two and nine times. The gene calls are TRBV12-3 or TRBV12-4 and TRBJ1-2; no reliable D call. This CDR3 spans 11 amino acids. V lost 6 bases to trimming and J lost 3 bases, with 5 bases between them. The CDR3: CASSADYGYTF. CDR3 nucleotides: TGTGCCAGCAGCGCCGACTATGGCTACACCTTC.

This clonotype showed up just a few times. The J gene is TRBJ1-1, the V gene TRBV20-1; a possible D gene is TRBD1 (6 bases). Germline V CDR1 and CDR2: DFQATT, SNEGSKA (reference sequence). The CDR3 extends over 14 amino acids. V was shortened by 6 bases and J by 0 bases, with 14 bases between the two germline ends. The CDR3 loop is CSAWDIRMNTEAFF. In DNA form, the CDR3 reads TGCAGTGCCTGGGACATAAGAATGAACACTGAAGCTTTCTTT.

The chain carries TRBV5-1 and TRBJ2-7; possibly TRBD1 for D (6 bases). This CDR3 is 15 amino acids long. CDR1 is SGHRS and CDR2 is YFSETQ in the germline V gene. V lost 0 bases, J lost 4 bases, and 14 bases lay in between. This CDR3 is CASSLVGGVRYEQYF. In DNA form, the CDR3 reads TGCGCCAGCAGCTTGGTAGGGGGAGTGCGGTACGAGCAGTACTTC.

The genes are TRBV10-3 and TRBJ2-7, with TRBD1 matching over 7 bases. The CDR3 spans 12 residues. CDR1 and CDR2 (germline): ENHRY, SYGVKD. V shed 6 bases, J shed 4 bases, and the junction held 3 bases outside the gene matches. Here the CDR3 DNA reads TGTGCCATCAGCTCCAGGGGGTACGAGCAGTACTTC. Its translation: CAISSRGYEQYF.

The gene calls are TRBV10-3 and TRBJ1-5; D is ambiguous. The CDR3 loop spans 16 amino acids. V dropped 0 bases and J dropped 0 bases, with 9 bases sitting between them. The V gene's germline CDR1 is ENHRY and CDR2 SYGVKD. DNA for the CDR3: TGTGCCATCAGTGAGTCAGGGCGTGGTAGCAATCAGCCCCAGCATTTT. As protein: CAISESGRGSNQPQHF.

The chain has TRBV4-1 and TRBJ1-2; 9 bases are a match to TRBD1. The length of the CDR3 is 13 residues. J lost 7 bases, V lost 1 base, and 1 base had no gene match. Germline lookup yields CDR1 MGHRA and CDR2 YSYEKL. CDR3 bases: TGCGCCAGCAGCCAAGGGGGACAGGGTGGCTACACCTTC. As protein: CASSQGGQGGYTF.

The rearrangement links TRBV20-1 to TRBJ1-1; 10 positions match TRBD1. Germline CDR1 reads DFQATT; CDR2 reads SNEGSKA (reference sequence). J gave up 4 bases and V 6 bases, and 11 bases lay outside the gene matches. The CDR3 is 15 residues long. For the CDR3, the DNA is TGCAGTGCCGACAGGGACAGGGGAGAGACCACTGAAGCTTTCTTT. Protein: CSADRDRGETTEAFF.

The chain combines TRBV30 with TRBJ1-4; D unresolved. V was trimmed by 0 bases and J by 6 bases, leaving 11 bases between them. The germline V gene has CDR1 GTSNPN and CDR2 SVGIG (reference sequence). The CDR3 has 14 amino acids. The CDR3 loop is CAWSVRTPHEKLFF. The CDR3 DNA reads TGTGCCTGGAGTGTACGGACTCCACATGAAAAACTGTTTTTT.

At least ten counts were recorded for this clonotype. The chain is built from TRBV3-1 and TRBJ2-5; D remains unclear. The germline V gene encodes CDR1 LGHDT and CDR2 YNNKEL (reference sequence). Trimming took off 1 base at V and 4 bases at J, with 1 base between the two ends. The CDR3 runs to 11 residues. This CDR3 is CASSQVETQYF. The CDR3, as DNA: TGTGCCAGCAGCCAAGTAGAGACCCAGTACTTC.

This clonotype was observed a handful of times. This rearrangement joins TRBV7-2 to TRBJ2-1, with 8 bases that match TRBD2. The germline V gene has CDR1 SGHTA and CDR2 FQGNSA. V trimming: 1 base; J trimming: 2 bases; junction bases outside the gene matches: 4. The CDR3 is made up of 16 amino acids. The CDR3 coding sequence is TGTGCCAGCAGCTTAGGGCGGGAGGCCGCCTACAATGAGCAGTTCTTC. This sequence encodes CASSLGREAAYNEQFF.

This clonotype occurred a few times. This rearrangement joins TRBV7-9 to TRBJ2-1; D remains unclear. The germline V gene has CDR1 SEHNR and CDR2 FQNEAQ (reference sequence). This CDR3 is built from 14 residues. The V gene lost 1 base and the J gene lost 4 bases, with 8 bases spanning the gap. CDR3: CASSLDHPYNEQFF. The CDR3 DNA sequence: TGTGCCAGCAGCTTAGACCACCCATACAATGAGCAGTTCTTC.